Listed below are T cell receptor beta chains from one sample, sequenced in a study of identical twins. TCRdb reanalysed the 5' RACE reads using MiXCR and keeps one entry per CDR3 protein. Among some 760,000 distinct CDR3 sequences, approximately 18% were seen once, and the ten largest hold less than 15%. This same sample was also part of a study on T cells expressing NK-cell markers.

Input material: PBMCs. These receptor sequences come from a woman aged 18-29 years in good health. Each CDR3 is given with its conserved first and last residue. The D gene is left open where the match is weak. The listing skips clone size in some rows; elsewhere it reads once, few, many or a size class.

J gene: TRBJ2-2; D gene: NA; V gene: TRBV30; clone size: NA; CDR3 protein: CALEGTGELFF; CDR3 DNA: TGTGCCTTAGAAGGCACCGGGGAGCTGTTTTTT
J gene: TRBJ1-5; D gene: NA; V gene: TRBV5-1; clone size: NA; CDR3 protein: CASSLSLGDQPQHF; CDR3 DNA: TGCGCCAGCAGCTTGAGTTTAGGGGATCAGCCCCAGCATTTT
J gene: TRBJ1-2; D gene: NA; V gene: TRBV12-3/TRBV12-4; clone size: NA; CDR3 protein: CASSLGGTVNYGYTF; CDR3 DNA: TGTGCCAGCAGTTTAGGGGGGACCGTTAACTATGGCTACACCTTC
J gene: TRBJ2-4; D gene: TRBD1; V gene: TRBV18; clone size: NA; CDR3 protein: CASSPPGQGANIQYF; CDR3 DNA: TGTGCCAGCTCACCGCCGGGACAGGGCGCTAACATTCAGTACTTC
J gene: TRBJ2-1; D gene: NA; V gene: TRBV5-5; clone size: NA; CDR3 protein: CASSFSLGRSEQFF; CDR3 DNA: TGTGCCAGCAGCTTTTCGCTAGGGAGGAGTGAGCAGTTCTTC
J gene: TRBJ2-5; D gene: NA; V gene: TRBV6-2/TRBV6-3; clone size: once; CDR3 protein: CASSVSWGGRGKTQYF; CDR3 DNA: TGTGCCAGCAGCGTTAGTTGGGGGGGCCGCGGAAAGACCCAGTACTTC
J gene: TRBJ2-4; D gene: NA; V gene: TRBV20-1; clone size: few; CDR3 protein: CSARTDLAKNIQYF; CDR3 DNA: TGCAGTGCTCGGACAGATCTAGCCAAAAACATTCAGTACTTC
J gene: TRBJ1-6; D gene: NA; V gene: TRBV7-9; clone size: NA; CDR3 protein: CASSLQGGSPLHF; CDR3 DNA: TGTGCCAGCAGCCTTCAGGGTGGCTCACCCCTCCACTTT
J gene: TRBJ1-4; D gene: NA; V gene: TRBV7-9; clone size: NA; CDR3 protein: CASIFSKTGNEKLFF; CDR3 DNA: TGTGCCAGCATTTTCTCAAAGACCGGGAACGAAAAACTGTTTTTT
J gene: TRBJ1-1; D gene: NA; V gene: TRBV7-3; clone size: few; CDR3 protein: CASSLIPKGEAFF; CDR3 DNA: TGTGCCAGCAGCTTAATACCCAAAGGAGAAGCTTTCTTT
J gene: TRBJ2-7; D gene: NA; V gene: TRBV5-6; clone size: NA; CDR3 protein: CASSLRTATYEQYF; CDR3 DNA: TGTGCCAGCAGCTTGCGGACAGCTACCTACGAGCAGTACTTC
J gene: TRBJ2-3; D gene: NA; V gene: TRBV5-1; clone size: few; CDR3 protein: CASSDAASTDTQYF; CDR3 DNA: TGCGCCAGCAGCGACGCAGCAAGCACAGATACGCAGTATTTT
J gene: TRBJ2-5; D gene: TRBD2; V gene: TRBV10-2; clone size: few; CDR3 protein: CASTGRGVLSQETQYF; CDR3 DNA: TGCGCCAGCACGGGACGGGGGGTCCTATCCCAAGAGACCCAGTACTTC
J gene: TRBJ1-4; D gene: NA; V gene: TRBV7-2; clone size: NA; CDR3 protein: CASSLQLNEKLFF; CDR3 DNA: TGTGCCAGCAGCTTACAGCTAAATGAAAAACTGTTTTTT
J gene: TRBJ1-2; D gene: NA; V gene: TRBV5-1; clone size: once; CDR3 protein: CASSLVSGGYYGYTF; CDR3 DNA: TGCGCCAGCAGCTTGGTTTCCGGGGGTTACTATGGCTACACCTTC
J gene: TRBJ1-1; D gene: TRBD1; V gene: TRBV6-5; clone size: NA; CDR3 protein: CASSYKALPGQGNTEAFF; CDR3 DNA: TGTGCCAGCAGTTACAAAGCTCTACCCGGACAGGGGAACACTGAAGCTTTCTTT
J gene: TRBJ2-5; D gene: TRBD1; V gene: TRBV10-3; clone size: once; CDR3 protein: CAISPGQGQETQYF; CDR3 DNA: TGTGCCATCAGTCCCGGACAGGGCCAGGAGACCCAGTACTTC
J gene: TRBJ2-2; D gene: TRBD2; V gene: TRBV20-1; clone size: few; CDR3 protein: CSARLMREGAGELFF; CDR3 DNA: TGCAGTGCCCGCTTGATGCGGGAGGGGGCCGGGGAGCTGTTTTTT
J gene: TRBJ1-6; D gene: NA; V gene: TRBV12-3/TRBV12-4; clone size: few; CDR3 protein: CASSSGEGSPLHF; CDR3 DNA: TGTGCCAGCAGTTCAGGGGAGGGGTCACCCCTCCACTTT
J gene: TRBJ2-1; D gene: NA; V gene: TRBV6-1; clone size: NA; CDR3 protein: CASRKWEAPYNEQFF; CDR3 DNA: TGTGCCAGCAGAAAATGGGAGGCACCCTACAATGAGCAGTTCTTC
J gene: TRBJ1-2; D gene: NA; V gene: TRBV7-9; clone size: many; CDR3 protein: CASSLGQGQGYTF; CDR3 DNA: TGTGCCAGCAGCTTAGGCCAGGGTCAAGGCTACACCTTC
J gene: TRBJ2-1; D gene: NA; V gene: TRBV7-9; clone size: NA; CDR3 protein: CASSLAVSHEQFF; CDR3 DNA: TGTGCCAGCAGCTTAGCAGTTTCTCACGAGCAGTTCTTC
J gene: TRBJ2-7; D gene: TRBD1; V gene: TRBV20-1; clone size: few; CDR3 protein: CSARQGAWEQYF; CDR3 DNA: TGCAGTGCTAGACAGGGGGCGTGGGAGCAGTACTTC
J gene: TRBJ2-1; D gene: TRBD2; V gene: TRBV14; clone size: few; CDR3 protein: CASSQASGREGLEQFF; CDR3 DNA: TGTGCCAGCAGCCAAGCCTCGGGGCGGGAGGGCCTTGAGCAGTTCTTC
J gene: TRBJ2-5; D gene: TRBD2; V gene: TRBV7-2; clone size: NA; CDR3 protein: CASSSSRAGVKETQYF; CDR3 DNA: TGTGCCAGCAGCTCGTCTAGGGCGGGAGTAAAGGAGACCCAGTACTTC
J gene: TRBJ1-6; D gene: NA; V gene: TRBV4-1; clone size: NA; CDR3 protein: CASRHLSTNSPLHF; CDR3 DNA: TGCGCCAGCAGACATCTGAGTACTAATTCACCCCTCCACTTT
J gene: TRBJ2-3; D gene: NA; V gene: TRBV5-6; clone size: few; CDR3 protein: CASSLELGTDTQYF; CDR3 DNA: TGTGCCAGCAGCTTGGAATTGGGCACAGATACGCAGTATTTT
J gene: TRBJ2-7; D gene: NA; V gene: TRBV4-3; clone size: many; CDR3 protein: CASSQDRRAASYYEQYF; CDR3 DNA: TGCGCCAGCAGCCAAGATCGGAGGGCCGCTTCCTATTACGAGCAGTACTTC
J gene: TRBJ2-1; D gene: NA; V gene: TRBV20-1; clone size: few; CDR3 protein: CSASNIALLGNEQFF; CDR3 DNA: TGCAGTGCTAGCAACATAGCGCTGCTGGGGAATGAGCAGTTCTTC
J gene: TRBJ2-3; D gene: NA; V gene: TRBV12-3/TRBV12-4; clone size: NA; CDR3 protein: CASTVPGSTDTQYF; CDR3 DNA: TGTGCCAGCACCGTCCCGGGGAGCACAGATACGCAGTATTTT
J gene: TRBJ2-5; D gene: TRBD2; V gene: TRBV10-3; clone size: NA; CDR3 protein: CAISGLAGEGETQYF; CDR3 DNA: TGTGCCATCAGTGGCCTAGCGGGAGAGGGAGAGACCCAGTACTTC
J gene: TRBJ2-3; D gene: NA; V gene: TRBV7-8; clone size: NA; CDR3 protein: CASSALWQGTDTQYF; CDR3 DNA: TGTGCCAGCAGCGCCTTATGGCAGGGAACAGATACGCAGTATTTT
J gene: TRBJ2-7; D gene: NA; V gene: TRBV20-1; clone size: many; CDR3 protein: CSASGLRLYEQYF; CDR3 DNA: TGCAGTGCTAGCGGATTACGGCTTTACGAGCAGTACTTC
J gene: TRBJ1-2; D gene: TRBD1; V gene: TRBV10-3; clone size: many; CDR3 protein: CAISRTGGYGYTF; CDR3 DNA: TGTGCCATCAGTCGGACAGGGGGCTATGGCTACACCTTC